The 2 T cell receptor beta chains reported below all come from one sample, sequenced in a study of blood T cell repertoires in COVID-19. The protocol was immunoSEQ multiplex PCR, while the TCRdb copy is restricted to in-frame clones and leaves out a portion. The sample has hundreds of thousands of clones; about 82% are singletons. The material sequenced was peripheral blood. The origin of the receptors is a woman aged 80 or over with acute or convalescent COVID-19.

The V call is TRBV7-8, the J call TRBJ2-5; maybe TRBD1 (6 bases). Deletions cut 3 bases from V and 5 bases from J, with 19 bases between. The germline gives CDR1 SGHVS, CDR2 FQNEAQ. The CDR3 sequence is 16 residues long. The CDR3 protein is CASSFPLDSTTETQYF. CDR3 nucleotides: TGTGCCAGCAGCTTTCCACTGGACAGTACCACGGAGACCCAGTACTTC. The whole variable domain, filled in from reference TRBV7-8 and TRBJ2-5, reads GAGVSQSPRYKVAKRGQDVALRCDPISGHVSLFWYQQALGQGPEFLTYFQNEAQLDKSGLPSDRFFAERPEGSVSTLKIQRTQQEDSAVYLCASSFPLDSTTETQYFGPGTRLLVL.

CDR3: CASSFSGGNQPQHF. For the CDR3, the DNA is TGTGCCAGCAGTTTTTCAGGGGGCAATCAGCCCCAGCATTTT. The chain recombines TRBV27 with TRBJ1-5; D is possibly TRBD1 (6 bases). The germline gives CDR1 MNHEY, CDR2 SMNVEV (reference sequence). V was trimmed by 3 bases and J by 2 bases, leaving 8 bases between them. The CDR3 consists of 14 residues.